The clone carrying this T cell receptor beta chain was found many times. The entry originates in a study of CD8 T cells in ankylosing spondylitis. Germline V CDR1 and CDR2: GTSNPN, SVGIG (reference sequence). The CDR3 totals 12 residues. Between the trimmed V and J ends, which lost 5 bases and 4 bases, there was a span of 9 bases. TCRdb reprocessed the 5' RACE reads via MiXCR and lists one record per CDR3 protein. The sample has some 250,000 distinct CDR3 sequences; 7.5% to 9% are singletons. The sample consisted of blood, either unsorted or a sorted T cell fraction (not recorded which). This receptor was identified in a male donor with ankylosing spondylitis or in good health (not recorded which). The chain uses TRBV30 and TRBJ1-3; no clear D. The DNA for the CDR3 is TGTGCCTGGGATCTCGCGGGAAACACCATATATTTT. Amino acid sequence: CAWDLAGNTIYF. Supplemented by reference TRBV30 and TRBJ1-3, the full variable domain reads SQTIHQWPATLVQPVGSPLSLECTVEGTSNPNLYWYRQAAGRGLQLLFYSVGIGQISSEVPQNLSASRPQDRQFILSSKKLLLSDSGFYLCAWDLAGNTIYFGEGSWLTVV.